Sequencing of this T cell receptor beta chain was carried out in a study of patients and donors after allogeneic stem cell transplantation (TCRdb year 2020). On this clonotype: The antigen it recognizes is unknown. No base quality information exists; no much larger clone differs at one position.

Trimmed from V: 1 base; trimmed from J: 5 bases; junction bases lacking a gene match: 9. The CDR3 runs 17 residues from the cysteine to the phenylalanine. CDR3 DNA is the only sequence kept; it has 51 bases, read in frame from the first base. CDR1 and CDR2 are drawn from the germline V gene: SGHVS, FNYEAQ. Library preparation employed RT-PCR. Sequencing took place on a NextSeq 550. TCRdb itself trimmed the public reads at Q25 with fastp, ran MiXCR and retained productive beta chains. For every CDR3 protein sequence, its rows merge into one entry that carries the most common genes and DNA. This sample is represented by 150,000 to 200,000 distinct CDR3 sequences; 40% to 45% of them were singletons. The ten largest clones capture 33% of the sample.

The sample taken for sequencing was blood, either unsorted or a sorted T cell fraction (not recorded which). The chain is encoded by TRBV7-6 joined to TRBJ2-1; 9 middle bases align to TRBD2. The receptor's source is a human donor who was either an allogeneic HSCT recipient or a stem cell or donor lymphocyte infusion donor (not recorded which). It is not recorded whose cells these are; they may come from a transplant donor. The nucleotides are TGTGCCAGCAGCTTAGTGTTTAGCGGGAGAGAAGACAATGAGCAGTTCTTC. This codes for CASSLVFSGREDNEQFF.